This T cell receptor beta chain was sequenced during a study of T-cell reconstitution after alpha-beta-depleted transplantation in children. Using unique molecular identifiers, the investigators prepared the TCRbeta library. TCRdb reanalysed the PCR reads using MiXCR and keeps one entry per CDR3 protein. This repertoire shows hundreds of thousands of distinct CDR3 sequences, approximately 15% found once; its top ten account for approximately 1%. V shed 5 bases and J 1 base; nucleotides not matched to a gene: 4. CDR1 is SGHTA and CDR2 is FQGNSA in the germline V gene. This CDR3 spans 14 amino acids. Many counts were recorded for this clonotype.

The specimen was PBMCs from the stem cell graft donor, collected from the stem cell graft. The chain employs TRBV7-2 and TRBJ1-1, with 7 bases identical to TRBD1. The source is a human donor who donated a stem cell graft to a child with acute myeloid leukemia. The CDR3 DNA is TGTGCCAGCAGCCCAGGGGGGTCGAACACTGAAGCTTTCTTT. As protein: CASSPGGSNTEAFF. Together with reference TRBV7-2 and TRBJ1-1, the CDR3 gives the full variable domain: GAGVSQSPSNKVTEKGKDVELRCDPISGHTALYWYRQSLGQGLEFLIYFQGNSAPDKSGLPSDRFSAERTGGSVSTLTIQRTQQEDSAVYLCASSPGGSNTEAFFGQGTRLTVV.